This T cell receptor (beta chain) was captured by sequencing in a study of cytotoxic CD8 clonotypes in ibrutinib-treated CLL. In the study overall: By median around 69 months, 12 had progressed and about 15 stayed remitted; responses had been 2 complete and about 25 partial.

Germline V CDR1 and CDR2: SEHNR, FQNEAQ (reference sequence). The CDR3 spans 13 residues. The V end lost 0 bases, the J end lost 7 bases, and 9 bases lay between the germline ends. Sequencing used immunoSEQ multiplex PCR; TCRdb keeps in-frame clones, though not all of them. This sample yields 200,000 to 250,000 clones, of which roughly 70% are seen a single time; approximately 15% belongs to the top ten. The sequences come from PBMCs, collected after 24 months of ibrutinib treatment. This clonotype was obtained from a human donor with chronic lymphocytic leukemia. The rearrangement joins TRBV7-9 to TRBJ1-1; the D is unclear. The DNA for the CDR3 is TGTGCCAGCAGCTTAGCAGGGCGGGATGAAGCTTTCTTT. Its protein is CASSLAGRDEAFF.